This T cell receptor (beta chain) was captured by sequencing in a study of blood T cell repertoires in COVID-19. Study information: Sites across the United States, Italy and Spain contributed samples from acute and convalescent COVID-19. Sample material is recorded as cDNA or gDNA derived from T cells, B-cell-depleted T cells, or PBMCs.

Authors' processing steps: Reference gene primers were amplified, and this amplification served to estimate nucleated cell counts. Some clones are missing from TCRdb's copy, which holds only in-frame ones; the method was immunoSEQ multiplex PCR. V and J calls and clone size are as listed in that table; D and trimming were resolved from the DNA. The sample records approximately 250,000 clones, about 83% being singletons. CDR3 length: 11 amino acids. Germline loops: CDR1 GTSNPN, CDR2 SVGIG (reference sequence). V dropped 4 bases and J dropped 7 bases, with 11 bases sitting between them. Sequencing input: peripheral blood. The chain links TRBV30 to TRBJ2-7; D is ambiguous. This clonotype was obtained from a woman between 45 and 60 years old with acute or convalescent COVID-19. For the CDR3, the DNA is TGTGCCTGGACAAATACGGAGGAGCAGTACTTC. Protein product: CAWTNTEEQYF.